These T cell receptor beta chains were read from a single sample in a study of blood T cell repertoires in COVID-19. The table came from immunoSEQ multiplex PCR; TCRdb's copy has only in-frame clones and leaves some out. The sample comprises tens of thousands of clones, around nine tenths of which are singletons, and about 5.3% rests with the top ten. The source material was peripheral blood. These receptors were obtained from a man aged 45-65 years with active COVID-19. Each CDR3 is given with its conserved first and last residue. D genes are given only for firm matches. Clone size, where shown, is once, few, many, or a class for clones that have expanded.

.,TRBD1,TRBV12-3/TRBV12-4,TRBJ1-5,CASSGDSTQHF,TGTGCCAGCAGCGGGGACAGTACCCAGCATTTT
few,TRBD1,TRBV6-5,TRBJ2-3,CASSLRTGGTDTQYF,TGTGCCAGCAGTTTAAGGACAGGGGGCACAGATACGCAGTATTTT
.,TRBD1,TRBV28,TRBJ1-1,CASSPHTGGQGTEAFF,TGTGCCAGCAGTCCCCACACAGGGGGGCAAGGGACTGAAGCTTTCTTT
.,TRBD1,TRBV28,TRBJ1-1,CASSRPGTGRNTEAFF,TGTGCCAGCAGTCGTCCCGGGACAGGTAGGAACACTGAAGCTTTCTTT
.,TRBD2,TRBV7-9,TRBJ2-1,CASSLPSGGYIGDNEQFF,TGTGCCAGCAGCTTACCTAGCGGGGGTTACATTGGGGACAATGAGCAGTTCTTC
once,.,TRBV27,TRBJ1-6,CASSLAGAQNSPLHF,TGTGCCAGCAGCCTTGCAGGGGCGCAGAACTCACCCCTCCACTTT
.,.,TRBV24-1,TRBJ2-1,CATSRINYNEQFF,TGTGCCACCAGCAGGATTAACTACAATGAGCAGTTCTTC
once,TRBD2,TRBV7-3,TRBJ2-1,CASSPRLAGGDEQFF,TGTGCCAGCAGCCCCCGACTAGCGGGAGGGGATGAGCAGTTCTTC
.,TRBD1,TRBV2,TRBJ1-2,CASSGTGGVDGYTF,TGTGCCAGCAGTGGGACAGGGGGAGTTGATGGCTACACCTTC
.,TRBD1,TRBV4-3,TRBJ2-2,CASSAGTGYTGELFF,TGCGCCAGCAGCGCCGGGACAGGGTACACCGGGGAGCTGTTTTTT
.,TRBD1,TRBV28,TRBJ1-5,CASSLLRGHRRSFQPQHF,TGTGCCAGCAGTTTATTGAGGGGGCACCGGCGGAGTTTCCAGCCCCAGCATTTT
.,.,TRBV5-1,TRBJ2-5,CASGEQETQYF,TGCGCCAGCGGAGAGCAAGAGACCCAGTACTTC
once,.,TRBV9,TRBJ2-6,CASSVAGADSGANVLTF,TGTGCCAGCAGCGTAGCGGGTGCCGACTCTGGGGCCAACGTCCTGACTTTC
.,.,TRBV30,TRBJ2-4,CAVRPGGQTENIQYF,TGTGCCGTAAGACCGGGTGGACAGACCGAAAACATTCAGTACTTC
.,TRBD2,TRBV29-1,TRBJ2-1,CSVEVGGRASDEQFF,TGCAGCGTTGAGGTTGGCGGGAGGGCCTCGGATGAGCAGTTCTTC
.,TRBD1,TRBV5-1,TRBJ2-5,CASSSGTWTGAEETQYF,TGCGCCAGCAGCTCTGGCACCTGGACAGGGGCTGAAGAGACCCAGTACTTC
.,.,TRBV28,TRBJ1-1,CASSLGSNTEAFF,TGTGCCAGCAGTTTGGGCAGTAACACTGAAGCTTTCTTT
.,TRBD1,TRBV5-4,TRBJ2-7,CASSLARQGPYEQYF,TGTGCCAGCAGCCTGGCCCGACAGGGACCCTACGAGCAGTACTTC
.,TRBD2,TRBV5-6,TRBJ2-1,CASSLRTSPKNNEQFF,TGTGCCAGCAGCTTAAGGACTAGTCCTAAAAACAATGAGCAGTTCTTC
.,TRBD1,TRBV19,TRBJ1-1,CASSKGAAFDTEAFF,TGTGCCAGTAGTAAGGGGGCTGCCTTCGACACTGAAGCTTTCTTT
.,TRBD1,TRBV28,TRBJ1-4,CASSPGGANEKLFF,TGTGCCAGCAGTCCAGGGGGCGCGAATGAAAAACTGTTTTTT
.,TRBD2,TRBV7-2,TRBJ2-1,CASSLGGRASGQFF,TGTGCCAGCAGCTTGGGCGGGAGGGCCTCGGGGCAGTTCTTC